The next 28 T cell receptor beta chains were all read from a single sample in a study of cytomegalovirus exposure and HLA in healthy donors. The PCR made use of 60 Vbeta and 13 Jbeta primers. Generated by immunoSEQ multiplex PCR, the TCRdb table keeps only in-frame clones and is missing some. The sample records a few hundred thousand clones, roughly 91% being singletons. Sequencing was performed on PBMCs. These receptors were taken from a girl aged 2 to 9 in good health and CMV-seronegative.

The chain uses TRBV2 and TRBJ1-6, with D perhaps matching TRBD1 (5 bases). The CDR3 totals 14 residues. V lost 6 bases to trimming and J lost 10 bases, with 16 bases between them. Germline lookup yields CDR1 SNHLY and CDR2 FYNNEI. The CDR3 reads CASRSVQGSSPLHF. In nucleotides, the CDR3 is TGTGCCAGCAGGTCAGTCCAGGGCAGCTCACCCCTCCACTTT.

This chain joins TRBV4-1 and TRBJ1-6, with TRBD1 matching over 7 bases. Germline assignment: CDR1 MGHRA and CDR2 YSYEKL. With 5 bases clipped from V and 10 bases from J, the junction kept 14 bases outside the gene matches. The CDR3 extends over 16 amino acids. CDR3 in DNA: TGCGCCAGCAGCACGCACGGTGGGACAGACCTATCACCCCTCCACTTT. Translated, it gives CASSTHGGTDLSPLHF.

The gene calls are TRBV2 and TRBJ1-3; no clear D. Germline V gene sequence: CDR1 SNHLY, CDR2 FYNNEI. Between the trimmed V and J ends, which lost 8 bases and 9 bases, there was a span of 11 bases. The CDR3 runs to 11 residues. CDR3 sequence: CASLAIGTIYF. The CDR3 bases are TGTGCCAGCCTAGCGATCGGCACCATATATTTT.

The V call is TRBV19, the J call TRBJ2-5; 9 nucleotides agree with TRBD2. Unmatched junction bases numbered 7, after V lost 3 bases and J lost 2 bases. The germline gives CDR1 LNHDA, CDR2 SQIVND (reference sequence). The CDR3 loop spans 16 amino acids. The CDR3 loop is CASSIYGTSPQETQYF. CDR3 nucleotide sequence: TGTGCCAGTAGTATTTACGGGACTAGCCCACAAGAGACCCAGTACTTC.

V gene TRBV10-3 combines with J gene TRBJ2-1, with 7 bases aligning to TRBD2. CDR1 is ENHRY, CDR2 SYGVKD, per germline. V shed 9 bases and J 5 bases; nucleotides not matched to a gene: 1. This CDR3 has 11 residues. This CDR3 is CAIRGDNEQFF. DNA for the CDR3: TGTGCCATTCGGGGGGACAATGAGCAGTTCTTC.

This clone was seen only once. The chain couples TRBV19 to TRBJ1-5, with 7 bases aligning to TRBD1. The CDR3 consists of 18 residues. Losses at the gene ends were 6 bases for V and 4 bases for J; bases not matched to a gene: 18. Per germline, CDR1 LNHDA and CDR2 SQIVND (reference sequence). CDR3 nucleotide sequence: TGTGCCAGTAGCACTAACTTCGGACAGGCCCCAGGGAATCAGCCCCAGCATTTT. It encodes CASSTNFGQAPGNQPQHF. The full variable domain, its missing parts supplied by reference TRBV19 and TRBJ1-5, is DGGITQSPKYLFRKEGQNVTLSCEQNLNHDAMYWYRQDPGQGLRLIYYSQIVNDFQKGDIAEGYSVSREKKESFPLTVTSAQKNPTAFYLCASSTNFGQAPGNQPQHFGDGTRLSIL.

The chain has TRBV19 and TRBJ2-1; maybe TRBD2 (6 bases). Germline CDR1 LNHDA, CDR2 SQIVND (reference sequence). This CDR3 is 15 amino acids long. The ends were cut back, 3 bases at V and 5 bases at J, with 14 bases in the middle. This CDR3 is CASSMDGSPNNEQFF. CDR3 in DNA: TGTGCCAGTAGTATGGACGGGAGCCCTAACAATGAGCAGTTCTTC.

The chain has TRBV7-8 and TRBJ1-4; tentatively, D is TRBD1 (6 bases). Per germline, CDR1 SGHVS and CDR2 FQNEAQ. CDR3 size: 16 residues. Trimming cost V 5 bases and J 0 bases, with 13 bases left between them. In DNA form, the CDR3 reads TGTGCCAGCAGCCTCCAGGGGTTGTCAACTAATGAAAAACTGTTTTTT. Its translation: CASSLQGLSTNEKLFF.

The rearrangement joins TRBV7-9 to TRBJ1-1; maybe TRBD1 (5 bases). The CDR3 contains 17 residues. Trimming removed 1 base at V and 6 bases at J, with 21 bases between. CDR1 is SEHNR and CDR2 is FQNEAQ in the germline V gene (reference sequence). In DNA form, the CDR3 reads TGTGCCAGCAGCTTAGGTACCACCAGGGCCGAACACGCTGAAGCTTTCTTT. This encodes CASSLGTTRAEHAEAFF.

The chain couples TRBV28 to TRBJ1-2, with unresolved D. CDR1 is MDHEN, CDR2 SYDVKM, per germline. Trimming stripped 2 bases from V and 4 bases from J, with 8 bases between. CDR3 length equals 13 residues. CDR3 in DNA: TGTGCCAGCAGTTTAAACAGATTCTATGGCTACACCTTC. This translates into CASSLNRFYGYTF.

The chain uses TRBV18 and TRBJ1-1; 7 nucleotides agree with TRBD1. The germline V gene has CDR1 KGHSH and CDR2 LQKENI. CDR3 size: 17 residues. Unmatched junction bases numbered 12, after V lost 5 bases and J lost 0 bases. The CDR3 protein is CASSAKRQGGLNTEAFF. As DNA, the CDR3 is TGTGCCAGCTCAGCCAAAAGACAGGGCGGGTTGAACACTGAAGCTTTCTTT.

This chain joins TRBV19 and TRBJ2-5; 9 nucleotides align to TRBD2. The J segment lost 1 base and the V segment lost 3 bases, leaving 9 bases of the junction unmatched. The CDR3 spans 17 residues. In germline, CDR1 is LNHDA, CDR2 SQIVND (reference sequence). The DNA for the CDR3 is TGTGCCAGTAGTATCTCGAGCGGGGGGCCCATCCAAGAGACCCAGTACTTC. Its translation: CASSISSGGPIQETQYF.

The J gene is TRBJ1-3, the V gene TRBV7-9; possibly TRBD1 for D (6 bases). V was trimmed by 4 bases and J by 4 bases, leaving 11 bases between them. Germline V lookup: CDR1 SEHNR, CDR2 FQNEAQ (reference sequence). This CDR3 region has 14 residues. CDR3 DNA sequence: TGTGCCAGCAGCTCTACAGGGTCCGGAAACACCATATATTTT. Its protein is CASSSTGSGNTIYF.

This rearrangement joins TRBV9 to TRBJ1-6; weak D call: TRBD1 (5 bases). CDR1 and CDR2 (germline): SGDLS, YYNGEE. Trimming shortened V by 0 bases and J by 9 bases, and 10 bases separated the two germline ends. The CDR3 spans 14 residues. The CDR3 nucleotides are TGTGCCAGCAGCGTAGGGGGGGAGAGTTCACCCCTCCACTTT. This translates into CASSVGGESSPLHF.

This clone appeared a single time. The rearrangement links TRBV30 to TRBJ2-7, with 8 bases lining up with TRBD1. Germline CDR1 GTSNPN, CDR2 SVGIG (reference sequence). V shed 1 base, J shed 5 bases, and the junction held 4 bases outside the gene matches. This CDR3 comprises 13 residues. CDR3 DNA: TGTGCCTGGAGTGGGCAGGGGGCGAACGAGCAGTACTTC. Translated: CAWSGQGANEQYF.

This CDR3 is CASSLVRRLNEQFF. In DNA form, the CDR3 reads TGTGCCAGCAGCTTGGTTAGGAGGCTCAATGAGCAGTTCTTC. This chain connects TRBV5-5 to TRBJ2-1; D might be TRBD2 (5 bases). Deletions cut 0 bases from V and 6 bases from J, with 10 bases between. CDR3 size: 14 residues. Germline V gene data show CDR1 as SGHKS and CDR2 as YYEKEE (reference sequence).

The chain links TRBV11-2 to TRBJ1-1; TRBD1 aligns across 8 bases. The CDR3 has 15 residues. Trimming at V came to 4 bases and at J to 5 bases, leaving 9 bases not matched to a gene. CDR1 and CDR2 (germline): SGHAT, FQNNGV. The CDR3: CASSSRRTGGTEAFF. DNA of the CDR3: TGTGCCAGCAGCTCTCGACGAACAGGGGGAACTGAAGCTTTCTTT.

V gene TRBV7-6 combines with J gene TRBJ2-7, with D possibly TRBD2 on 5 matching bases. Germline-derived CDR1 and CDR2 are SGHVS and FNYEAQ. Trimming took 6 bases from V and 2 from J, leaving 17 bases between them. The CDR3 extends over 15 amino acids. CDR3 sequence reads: CASSLDGEIAYEQYF. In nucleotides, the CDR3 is TGTGCCAGCAGTCTTGACGGGGAGATCGCCTACGAGCAGTACTTC.

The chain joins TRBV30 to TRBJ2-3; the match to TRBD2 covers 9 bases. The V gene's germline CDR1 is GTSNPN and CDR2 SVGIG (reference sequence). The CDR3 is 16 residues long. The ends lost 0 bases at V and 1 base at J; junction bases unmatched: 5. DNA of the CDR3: TGTGCCTGGAGTGTACTACCTAGCGGGGGCACAGATACGCAGTATTTT. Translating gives CAWSVLPSGGTDTQYF.

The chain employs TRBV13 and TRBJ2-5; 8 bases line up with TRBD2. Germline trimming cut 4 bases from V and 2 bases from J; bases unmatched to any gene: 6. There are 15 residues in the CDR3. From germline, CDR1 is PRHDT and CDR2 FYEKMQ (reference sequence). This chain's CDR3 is CASSYLAGSQETQYF. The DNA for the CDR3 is TGTGCCAGCAGCTATCTAGCGGGTTCTCAAGAGACCCAGTACTTC.

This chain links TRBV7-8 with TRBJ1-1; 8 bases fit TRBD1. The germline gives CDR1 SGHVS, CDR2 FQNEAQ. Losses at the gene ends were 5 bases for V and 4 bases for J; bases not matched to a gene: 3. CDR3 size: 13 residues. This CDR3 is CASSQTGATEAFF. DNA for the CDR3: TGTGCCAGCAGCCAGACAGGGGCCACTGAAGCTTTCTTT.

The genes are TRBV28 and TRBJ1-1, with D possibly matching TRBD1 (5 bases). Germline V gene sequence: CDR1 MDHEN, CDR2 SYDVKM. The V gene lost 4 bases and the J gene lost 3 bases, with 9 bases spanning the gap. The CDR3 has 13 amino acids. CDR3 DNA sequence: TGTGCCAGCAGTTCCTCAGGGTACACTGAAGCTTTCTTT. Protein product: CASSSSGYTEAFF.

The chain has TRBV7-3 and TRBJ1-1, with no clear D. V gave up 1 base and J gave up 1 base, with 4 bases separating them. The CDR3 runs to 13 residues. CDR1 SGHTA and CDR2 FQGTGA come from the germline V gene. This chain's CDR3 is CASSLIGNTEAFF. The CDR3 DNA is TGTGCCAGCAGCTTAATCGGGAACACTGAAGCTTTCTTT.

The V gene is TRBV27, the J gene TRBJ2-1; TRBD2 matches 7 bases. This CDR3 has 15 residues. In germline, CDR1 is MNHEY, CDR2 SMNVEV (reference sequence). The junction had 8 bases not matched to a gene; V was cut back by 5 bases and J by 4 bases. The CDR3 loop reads CASSKAGKGYNEQFF. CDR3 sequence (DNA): TGTGCCAGCAGTAAAGCGGGAAAGGGTTACAATGAGCAGTTCTTC.

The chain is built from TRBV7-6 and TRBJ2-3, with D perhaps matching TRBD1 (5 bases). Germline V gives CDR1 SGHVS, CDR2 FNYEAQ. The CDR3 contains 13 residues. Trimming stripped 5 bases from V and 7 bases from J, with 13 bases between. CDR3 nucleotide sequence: TGTGCCAGCAGCCGAACAGGCGAGAATACGCAGTATTTT. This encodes CASSRTGENTQYF.

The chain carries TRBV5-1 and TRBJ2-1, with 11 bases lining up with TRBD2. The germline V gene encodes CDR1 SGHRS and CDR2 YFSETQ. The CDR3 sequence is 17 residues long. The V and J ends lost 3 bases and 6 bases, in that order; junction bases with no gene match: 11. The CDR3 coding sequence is TGCGCCAGCAGCTCGGAACCGGGACTAGCGGTATTCAATGAGCAGTTCTTC. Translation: CASSSEPGLAVFNEQFF.

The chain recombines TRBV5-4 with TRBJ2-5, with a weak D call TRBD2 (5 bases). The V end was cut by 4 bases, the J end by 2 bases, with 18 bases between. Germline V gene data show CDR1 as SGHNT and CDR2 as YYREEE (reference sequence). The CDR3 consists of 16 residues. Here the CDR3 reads CASSHSPGRGQETQYF. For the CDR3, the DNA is TGTGCCAGCAGCCACTCCCCCGGACGGGGACAAGAGACCCAGTACTTC.

The CDR3 loop reads CASSSDRVVGYTF. In DNA form, the CDR3 reads TGTGCCAGCAGTTCCGACAGGGTTGTTGGCTACACCTTC. The V call is TRBV6-5, the J call TRBJ1-2; 7 positions match TRBD1. The CDR3 length is 13 residues. V trimming: 4 bases; J trimming: 7 bases; junction bases outside the gene matches: 6. Per the germline V gene, CDR1 is MNHEY and CDR2 is SVGAGI.